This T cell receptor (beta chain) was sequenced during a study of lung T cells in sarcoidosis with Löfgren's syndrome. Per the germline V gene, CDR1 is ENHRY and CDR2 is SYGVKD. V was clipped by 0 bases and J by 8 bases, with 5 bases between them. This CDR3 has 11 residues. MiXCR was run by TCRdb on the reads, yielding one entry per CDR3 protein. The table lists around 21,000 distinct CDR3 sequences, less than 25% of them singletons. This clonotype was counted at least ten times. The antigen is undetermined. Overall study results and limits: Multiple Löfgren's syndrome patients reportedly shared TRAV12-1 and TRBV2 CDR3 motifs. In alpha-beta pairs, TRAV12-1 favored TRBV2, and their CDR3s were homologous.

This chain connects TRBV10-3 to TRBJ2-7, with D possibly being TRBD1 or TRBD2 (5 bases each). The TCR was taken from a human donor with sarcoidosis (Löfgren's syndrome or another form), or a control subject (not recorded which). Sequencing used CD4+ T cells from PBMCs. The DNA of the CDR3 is TGTGCCATCAGTGAGTCGGGACAGCAGTACTTC. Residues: CAISESGQQYF.